Below, one T cell receptor beta chain is given with its context. Its antigen is not known. These data originate in a study of cytomegalovirus exposure and HLA in healthy donors. Study background: There were 117 million unique TCR beta sequences, drawn from approximately 190 million T cells, in an earlier analysis. Study-wide findings and caveats: Other equally common chains were less clonally expanded than HLA-associated TCR beta chains, a later analysis showed. Earlier analysis yielded a pattern in which most TCR beta V segments were productive about 90% or about 30% of the time.

Germline values: CDR1 MGHRA, CDR2 YSYEKL. V gave up 6 bases and J gave up 4 bases; unmatched junction bases: 15. The CDR3 has 19 amino acids. The study ran its PCR with 60 Vbeta and 13 Jbeta primers. Data came from immunoSEQ multiplex PCR; TCRdb stores just in-frame clones and leaves some out. The profile shows 85,000 to 110,000 clones, under 80% of them singletons. The source is a woman younger than 30 in good health and CMV-seropositive. Sequencing used PBMCs. The chain combines TRBV4-1 with TRBJ2-6; 10 bases are a match to TRBD1. The CDR3 DNA reads TGCGCCAGCAGAACGCCGGGACAGGGGAATCCGAAGGGGGCCAACGTCCTGACTTTC. Its protein is CASRTPGQGNPKGANVLTF.